The entry below gives a single T cell receptor beta chain sequence along with its context. Trimming cost V 0 bases and J 1 base, with 9 bases left between them. The CDR3 loop spans 16 amino acids. Germline V gene data show CDR1 as LGHNA and CDR2 as YSLEER. The data derive from a study of blood T cell repertoires in COVID-19. The data were produced by immunoSEQ multiplex PCR, yet TCRdb's version contains in-frame clones alone and is incomplete. The sample has fewer than 200,000 clones; more than 75% are singletons. The TCR comes from a woman of 80 years or more with COVID-19, enrolled during active disease. V gene TRBV4-3 combines with J gene TRBJ1-4; possibly TRBD1 for D (5 bases). Sequencing used peripheral blood. CDR3 loop: CASSQDRQGTNEKLFF. CDR3 nucleotide sequence: TGCGCCAGCAGCCAAGATCGGCAGGGAACTAATGAAAAACTGTTTTTT.